This entry concerns a single TCR beta chain. Its antigen is still unknown. A junction boundary mismatches the germline segment, possibly from a read error. This specimen comes from a study of blood T cells in healthy people across ages. Overall study results and limits: Diversity estimated from one million T cells was considered an underestimate.

Next came a second PCR, run for about 6 to 12 cycles, which used a sample-barcoded 5' primer along with a J-beta primer mix. Through a template-switch adaptor with 12 random nucleotides, each cDNA molecule received a tag. Each CDR3 protein is one row after TCRdb ran MiXCR on the 5' RACE reads. The data contain 800,000 or so distinct CDR3 sequences, less than 60% of them singletons. Every sample yielded at least 6.5 million isolated PBMCs. The CDR3 has 12 amino acids. What was sequenced was blood. The origin of this receptor is a man older than 75 in good health. The chain is built from TRBV12-3 or TRBV12-4 and TRBJ1-5; no clear D gene. In DNA form, the CDR3 reads TGTGCCAGCAGTTGGAGAGATCAGCCCCGGCATTTT. Its translation: CASSWRDQPRHF.